This entry lists 30 T cell receptor beta chains sequenced from one sample in a study of shared clonotypes between healthy human individuals. Some clones are missing from TCRdb's copy, which holds only in-frame ones; the method was immunoSEQ multiplex PCR. Here the sample spans roughly 2.5 million clones, around nine tenths being singletons. The sequenced material came from naive CD4+ T cells sorted from blood. The subset denotes: CD45RA+ positively selected. Receptors originate from a man aged 18 to 30 in good health.

This chain links TRBV30 with TRBJ1-6; no firm D call. Germline values: CDR1 GTSNPN, CDR2 SVGIG (reference sequence). Trimming left V 4 bases short and J 7 bases short, with 11 bases between. The CDR3 totals 13 residues. CDR3 region: CAWTAQGNSPLHF. CDR3 sequence (DNA): TGTGCCTGGACGGCGCAAGGCAATTCACCCCTCCACTTT.

The chain joins TRBV5-1 to TRBJ1-4, with D possibly matching TRBD1 (5 bases). Germline V gene sequence: CDR1 SGHRS, CDR2 YFSETQ. Trimming left V 0 bases short and J 6 bases short, with 9 bases between. The CDR3 runs to 14 residues. The CDR3: CASSLVPGDEKLFF. DNA for the CDR3: TGCGCCAGCAGCTTGGTCCCGGGGGATGAAAAACTGTTTTTT. The variable domain in full, with the rest retrieved from reference TRBV5-1 and TRBJ1-4, is KAGVTQTPRYLIKTRGQQVTLSCSPISGHRSVSWYQQTPGQGLQFLFEYFSETQRNKGNFPGRFSGRQFSNSRSEMNVSTLELGDSALYLCASSLVPGDEKLFFGSGTQLSVL.

J is TRBJ1-1 and V is TRBV27, with D perhaps TRBD1 (6 bases). V lost 10 bases to trimming and J lost 6 bases, with 21 bases between them. CDR1 and CDR2 (germline): MNHEY, SMNVEV (reference sequence). CDR3 length: 14 amino acids. This CDR3 is CATLKLGAGAEAFF. CDR3 nucleotide sequence: TGTGCCACCTTAAAGCTGGGGGCAGGGGCTGAAGCTTTCTTT.

The CDR3 nucleotides are TGTGCCAGCTCACCCGGTATGGTCCAAGAGACCCAGTACTTC. Residues: CASSPGMVQETQYF. The V gene is TRBV18, the J gene TRBJ2-5; D gene ambiguous. Trimming left V 3 bases short and J 1 base short, with 9 bases between. Germline V gene sequence: CDR1 KGHSH, CDR2 LQKENI. The CDR3 sequence is 14 residues long.

This chain joins TRBV19 and TRBJ2-7, with D uncertain. CDR3 length equals 12 residues. V lost 3 bases, J lost 6 bases, and 9 bases lay in between. Looked up from germline, CDR1 is LNHDA and CDR2 is SQIVND (reference sequence). CDR3 coding DNA: TGTGCCAGTAGTATTGACGGGTTCGAGCAGTACTTC. It codes for CASSIDGFEQYF. The full variable domain, completed using reference TRBV19 and TRBJ2-7, is DGGITQSPKYLFRKEGQNVTLSCEQNLNHDAMYWYRQDPGQGLRLIYYSQIVNDFQKGDIAEGYSVSREKKESFPLTVTSAQKNPTAFYLCASSIDGFEQYFGPGTRLTVT.

The gene calls are TRBV28 and TRBJ1-3, with no clear D. CDR1 and CDR2 from the germline V gene are MDHEN and SYDVKM. With 7 bases removed from V and 1 base from J, the gap between germline ends came to 8 bases. The CDR3 loop spans 13 amino acids. CDR3 DNA: TGTGCCAGCAACCCCCATTCTGGAAACACCATATATTTT. Translated, it gives CASNPHSGNTIYF.

The chain joins TRBV28 to TRBJ2-5; 14 bases are shared with TRBD2. Germline V gene lookup returns CDR1 MDHEN and CDR2 SYDVKM. V dropped 3 bases and J dropped 5; count of bases not matched to a gene: 5. The CDR3 contains 16 residues. The CDR3 DNA follows: TGTGCCAGCAGTTTCCAGGGACTAGCGGGAGACGAGACCCAGTACTTC. This sequence encodes CASSFQGLAGDETQYF.

V is TRBV6-6 and J is TRBJ2-2; weak D call: TRBD2 (5 bases). Germline lookup yields CDR1 MNHNY and CDR2 SVGAGI (reference sequence). The ends were cut back, 0 bases at V and 1 base at J, with 9 bases in the middle. This CDR3 is built from 16 residues. This CDR3 reads CASSYSGEWNTGELFF. The CDR3 coding sequence is TGTGCCAGCAGTTACTCGGGAGAATGGAACACCGGGGAGCTGTTTTTT.

Points on this clone: The same CDR3 also results from other DNA sequences found in this sample. This chain links TRBV7-2 with TRBJ2-7, with TRBD2 as a possible D gene (7 bases). The germline V gene encodes CDR1 SGHTA and CDR2 FQGNSA. Trimming cost V 5 bases and J 2 bases, with 13 bases left between them. CDR3 size: 14 residues. The CDR3 DNA follows: TGTGCCAGCAGCCCGGGGGGCGGCCCCTACGAGCAGTACTTC. Protein product: CASSPGGGPYEQYF.

CDR3 bases: TGCGCCAGCAGCATTGACAGGGAAAAACTGTTTTTT. This gives the protein CASSIDREKLFF. J is TRBJ1-4 and V is TRBV5-1; possible D gene TRBD1, 6 bases. CDR3 length: 12 amino acids. V was cut by 4 bases and J by 8 bases, with 9 bases left in between. Germline V lookup: CDR1 SGHRS, CDR2 YFSETQ.

The V call is TRBV14, the J call TRBJ2-3; D possibly corresponds to TRBD1 (6 bases). CDR1 is SGHDN and CDR2 is FVKESK in the germline V gene. Trimming took 5 bases from V and 1 from J, leaving 13 bases between them. The CDR3 consists of 15 residues. CDR3: CASSFGQSGTDTQYF. Here the CDR3 DNA reads TGTGCCAGCAGCTTCGGACAGAGTGGCACAGATACGCAGTATTTT.

V is TRBV7-2 and J is TRBJ1-1, with D unclear. Germline CDR1 reads SGHTA; CDR2 reads FQGNSA. The CDR3 totals 14 residues. V was clipped by 5 bases and J by 1 base, with 11 bases between them. In DNA, the CDR3 is TGTGCCAGCAGCCGCCGATGGGGGAACACTGAAGCTTTCTTT. Its translation is CASSRRWGNTEAFF. Variable domain in full (rest from reference TRBV7-2 and TRBJ1-1): GAGVSQSPSNKVTEKGKDVELRCDPISGHTALYWYRQSLGQGLEFLIYFQGNSAPDKSGLPSDRFSAERTGGSVSTLTIQRTQQEDSAVYLCASSRRWGNTEAFFGQGTRLTVV.

The rearrangement links TRBV5-1 to TRBJ2-5; D is possibly TRBD1 (5 bases). From germline, CDR1 is SGHRS and CDR2 YFSETQ. The V and J ends lost 3 bases and 4 bases respectively, with 10 bases between them. The CDR3 covers 13 residues. Here the CDR3 DNA reads TGCGCCAGCAGCTCGGCAGGGTCAGAGACCCAGTACTTC. Its translation: CASSSAGSETQYF.

Details on this clone: The sample contains more than one DNA sequence encoding this CDR3. The chain links TRBV6-5 to TRBJ2-1; D unclear. Between the trimmed V and J ends, which lost 0 bases and 0 bases, there was a span of 6 bases. The CDR3 length is 15 residues. CDR1 is MNHEY, CDR2 SVGAGI, per germline. The CDR3 DNA follows: TGTGCCAGCAGTTACTCGGGCAGCTCCTACAATGAGCAGTTCTTC. This codes for CASSYSGSSYNEQFF.

The chain joins TRBV2 to TRBJ1-1; D may be TRBD1 (6 bases). The V end lost 4 bases, the J end lost 5 bases, and 17 bases lay between the germline ends. This CDR3 spans 15 amino acids. Germline V lookup: CDR1 SNHLY, CDR2 FYNNEI. CDR3 DNA sequence: TGTGCCAGCAGTGCGGTGACAGGCGGGATAACTGAAGCTTTCTTT. Translating it yields CASSAVTGGITEAFF.

The chain combines TRBV30 with TRBJ2-5; D not certain. Trimming shortened V by 2 bases and J by 5 bases, and 18 bases separated the two germline ends. Germline CDR1 is GTSNPN and CDR2 is SVGIG (reference sequence). The CDR3 totals 15 residues. CDR3 amino acids: CAWSLRAPGRETQYF. The CDR3 nucleotides are TGTGCCTGGAGTCTCCGGGCCCCGGGCCGGGAGACCCAGTACTTC.

The V and J genes are TRBV2 and TRBJ2-3; no firm D call. V was cut by 2 bases and J by 5 bases, with 11 bases left in between. The CDR3 is made up of 14 amino acids. CDR1 and CDR2 (germline): SNHLY, FYNNEI. The CDR3 region is CASSENPRKDTQYF. CDR3 coding DNA: TGTGCCAGCAGTGAAAACCCAAGGAAAGATACGCAGTATTTT.

The rearrangement uses TRBV5-1 and TRBJ2-7; D not certain. The ends were cut back, 0 bases at V and 1 base at J, with 11 bases in the middle. The CDR3 is 15 residues long. In germline, CDR1 is SGHRS, CDR2 YFSETQ. CDR3: CASSLAAVGSYEQYF. CDR3 bases: TGCGCCAGCAGCTTGGCCGCAGTTGGGTCCTACGAGCAGTACTTC.

The V and J genes are TRBV7-2 and TRBJ2-7; D is unclear. The V and J ends lost 5 bases and 4 bases respectively, with 12 bases between them. The CDR3 sequence is 13 residues long. Looked up from germline, CDR1 is SGHTA and CDR2 is FQGNSA. In nucleotides, the CDR3 is TGTGCCAGCAGCCCCCCCTCTCGGTACGAGCAGTACTTC. Its protein is CASSPPSRYEQYF.

The chain links TRBV7-2 to TRBJ2-1; TRBD2 matches at 10 bases. Germline V CDR1 and CDR2: SGHTA, FQGNSA. V lost 5 bases, J lost 4 bases, and 14 bases stayed unmatched. This CDR3 is 18 amino acids long. CDR3 loop: CASSPTLSGLAAYNEQFF. CDR3 bases: TGTGCCAGCAGCCCCACCCTGTCAGGACTAGCGGCTTACAATGAGCAGTTCTTC.

As DNA, the CDR3 is TGTGCCTGGAGTGTATCCCTAAACGGGTATCAGCCCCAGCATTTT. Protein: CAWSVSLNGYQPQHF. This sequence joins TRBV30 and TRBJ1-5, with D unresolved. This CDR3 contains 15 residues. V gave up 0 bases and J gave up 5 bases, with 14 bases separating them. Looked up from germline, CDR1 is GTSNPN and CDR2 is SVGIG (reference sequence).

The chain carries TRBV20-1 and TRBJ2-7; D is possibly TRBD1 (6 bases). Germline lookup yields CDR1 DFQATT and CDR2 SNEGSKA (reference sequence). This CDR3 has 11 residues. The CDR3 sequence is CSGQSSYEQYF. Written as DNA, the CDR3 is TGCAGCGGACAGAGCTCCTACGAGCAGTACTTC.

The rearrangement links TRBV13 to TRBJ1-6; possible D gene TRBD1, 5 bases. The CDR3 spans 17 residues. V was clipped by 0 bases and J by 0 bases, with 9 bases between them. Germline V gene sequence: CDR1 PRHDT, CDR2 FYEKMQ (reference sequence). CDR3 in DNA: TGTGCCAGCAGCTTAGGGCCAGGGAGCTCCTATAATTCACCCCTCCACTTT. Amino acid sequence: CASSLGPGSSYNSPLHF.

The chain employs TRBV5-1 and TRBJ1-4, with no clear D. With 1 base removed from V and 8 bases from J, the gap between germline ends came to 12 bases. Germline V lookup: CDR1 SGHRS, CDR2 YFSETQ. The CDR3 spans 14 residues. The CDR3 here is CASSLRWPGEKLFF. In DNA, the CDR3 is TGCGCCAGCAGCTTGCGATGGCCGGGCGAAAAACTGTTTTTT. Variable domain in full (rest from reference TRBV5-1 and TRBJ1-4): KAGVTQTPRYLIKTRGQQVTLSCSPISGHRSVSWYQQTPGQGLQFLFEYFSETQRNKGNFPGRFSGRQFSNSRSEMNVSTLELGDSALYLCASSLRWPGEKLFFGSGTQLSVL.

The chain recombines TRBV12-5 with TRBJ2-7; no clear D gene. CDR1 and CDR2 (germline): LGHNT, FRNRAP. CDR3 length equals 13 residues. V dropped 7 bases and J dropped 2 bases, with 12 bases sitting between them. CDR3 coding DNA: TGTGCTAGTGTTTCCCGCTTAACCTACGAGCAGTACTTC. Protein: CASVSRLTYEQYF.

The count of this clone is one. This sequence joins TRBV30 and TRBJ1-2; no firm D call. The CDR3 extends over 11 amino acids. The germline CDR1 and CDR2 sequences are GTSNPN and SVGIG (reference sequence). Trimming cost V 8 bases and J 4 bases, with 11 bases left between them. The CDR3 DNA sequence: TGTGCCAGGGCCACTGCCTATGGCTACACCTTC. Amino acids: CARATAYGYTF.

There are a few counts of this clone. The chain carries TRBV7-8 and TRBJ1-5; 10 nucleotides agree with TRBD1. The CDR3 is 15 residues long. The germline V gene has CDR1 SGHVS and CDR2 FQNEAQ. Trimming removed 5 bases from V and 4 bases from J; junction bases left unmatched: 5. CDR3 sequence: CASSPWGQGNQPQHF. The CDR3 nucleotides are TGTGCCAGCAGCCCCTGGGGACAGGGGAATCAGCCCCAGCATTTT.

CDR3 DNA: TGTGCCAGCTCACCTACAGCCGGGACAGGGGGCGATGAGCAGTTCTTC. This encodes CASSPTAGTGGDEQFF. The chain uses TRBV18 and TRBJ2-1; TRBD1 matches at 12 bases. The CDR3 extends over 16 amino acids. Germline trimming cut 3 bases from V and 8 bases from J; bases unmatched to any gene: 8. CDR1 is KGHSH and CDR2 is LQKENI in the germline V gene.

V and J are TRBV2 and TRBJ2-2, with 10 bases lining up with TRBD1. Looked up from germline, CDR1 is SNHLY and CDR2 is FYNNEI. The CDR3 totals 17 residues. V lost 4 bases, J lost 4 bases, and 9 bases stayed unmatched. CDR3 loop: CASSVRGTGVGTGELFF. The CDR3 bases are TGTGCCAGCAGTGTTCGGGGGACAGGGGTAGGCACCGGGGAGCTGTTTTTT.

The chain uses TRBV5-8 and TRBJ1-4; TRBD1 matches at 10 bases. The CDR3 runs to 17 residues. V was pared by 2 bases and J by 8 bases, with 12 bases of the junction left unmatched. Germline CDR1 SGHTS, CDR2 YDEGEE. CDR3 sequence: CASSFVLGDRGEEKLFF. In nucleotides, the CDR3 is TGTGCCAGCAGCTTTGTGCTAGGGGACAGGGGCGAAGAAAAACTGTTTTTT.